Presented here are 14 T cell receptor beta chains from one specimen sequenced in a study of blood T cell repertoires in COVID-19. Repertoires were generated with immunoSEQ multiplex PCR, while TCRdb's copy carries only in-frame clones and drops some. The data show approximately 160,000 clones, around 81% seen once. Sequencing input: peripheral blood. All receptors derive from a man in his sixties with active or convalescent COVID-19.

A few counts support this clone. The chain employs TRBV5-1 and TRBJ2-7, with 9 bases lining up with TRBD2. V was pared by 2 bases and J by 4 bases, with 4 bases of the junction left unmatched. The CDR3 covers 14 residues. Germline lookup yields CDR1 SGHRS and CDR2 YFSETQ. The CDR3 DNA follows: TGCGCCAGCAGCTTTGGCGGGAGGGCTTACGAGCAGTACTTC. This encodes CASSFGGRAYEQYF.

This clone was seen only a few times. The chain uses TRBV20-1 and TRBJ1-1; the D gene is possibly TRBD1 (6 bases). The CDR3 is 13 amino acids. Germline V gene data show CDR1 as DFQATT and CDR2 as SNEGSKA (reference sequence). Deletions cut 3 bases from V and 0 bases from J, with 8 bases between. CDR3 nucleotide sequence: TGCAGTGCTAGTGGACAGATGAACACTGAAGCTTTCTTT. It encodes CSASGQMNTEAFF.

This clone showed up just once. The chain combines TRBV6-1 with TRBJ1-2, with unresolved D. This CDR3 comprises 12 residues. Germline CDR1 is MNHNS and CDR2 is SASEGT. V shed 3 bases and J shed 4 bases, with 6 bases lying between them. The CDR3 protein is CASSELSYGYTF. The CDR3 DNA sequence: TGTGCCAGCAGTGAGTTATCCTATGGCTACACCTTC.

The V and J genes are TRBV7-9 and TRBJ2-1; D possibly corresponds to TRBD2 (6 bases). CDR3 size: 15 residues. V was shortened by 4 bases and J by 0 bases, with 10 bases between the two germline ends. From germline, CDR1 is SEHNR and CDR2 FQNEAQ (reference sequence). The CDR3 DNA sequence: TGTGCCAGCAGCTACCTAGCGAACTCCTACAATGAGCAGTTCTTC. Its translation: CASSYLANSYNEQFF. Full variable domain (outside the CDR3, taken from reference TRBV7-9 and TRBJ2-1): DTGVSQNPRHKITKRGQNVTFRCDPISEHNRLYWYRQTLGQGPEFLTYFQNEAQLEKSRLLSDRFSAERPKGSFSTLEIQRTEQGDSAMYLCASSYLANSYNEQFFGPGTRLTVL.

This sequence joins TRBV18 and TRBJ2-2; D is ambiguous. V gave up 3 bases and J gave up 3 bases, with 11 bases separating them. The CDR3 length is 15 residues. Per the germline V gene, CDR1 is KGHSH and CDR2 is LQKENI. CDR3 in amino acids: CASSPPSGHTGELFF. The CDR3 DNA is TGTGCCAGCTCACCCCCTTCTGGGCACACCGGGGAGCTGTTTTTT.

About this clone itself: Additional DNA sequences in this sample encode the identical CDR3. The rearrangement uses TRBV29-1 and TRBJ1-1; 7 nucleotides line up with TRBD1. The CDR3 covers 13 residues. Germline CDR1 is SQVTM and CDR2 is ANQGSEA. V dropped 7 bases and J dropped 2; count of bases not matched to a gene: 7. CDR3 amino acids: CSAMTGLNTEAFF. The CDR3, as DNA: TGCAGCGCCATGACAGGGTTAAACACTGAAGCTTTCTTT.

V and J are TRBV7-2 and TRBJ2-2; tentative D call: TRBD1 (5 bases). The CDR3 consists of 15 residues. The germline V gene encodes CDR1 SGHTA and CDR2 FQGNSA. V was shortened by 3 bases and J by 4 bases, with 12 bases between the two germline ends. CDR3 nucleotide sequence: TGTGCCAGCAGCTTGAGGACACGCAGCACCGGGGAGCTGTTTTTT. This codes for CASSLRTRSTGELFF.

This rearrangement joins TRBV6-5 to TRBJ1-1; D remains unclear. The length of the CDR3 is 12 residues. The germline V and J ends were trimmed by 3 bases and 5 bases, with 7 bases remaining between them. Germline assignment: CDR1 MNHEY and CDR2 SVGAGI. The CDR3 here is CASSYKSTEAFF. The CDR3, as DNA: TGTGCCAGCAGTTATAAGAGTACTGAAGCTTTCTTT.

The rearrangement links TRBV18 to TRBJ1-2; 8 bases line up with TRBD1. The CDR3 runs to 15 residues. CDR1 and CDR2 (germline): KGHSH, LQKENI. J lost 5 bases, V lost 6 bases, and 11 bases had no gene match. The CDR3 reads CASSSSGGIEYGYTF. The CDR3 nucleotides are TGTGCCAGCTCGTCTTCAGGGGGCATAGAGTATGGCTACACCTTC.

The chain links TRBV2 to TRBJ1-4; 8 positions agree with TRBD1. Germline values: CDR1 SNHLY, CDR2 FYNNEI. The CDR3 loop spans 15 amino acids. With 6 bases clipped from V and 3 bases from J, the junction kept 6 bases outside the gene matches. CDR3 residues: CASSPTGAANEKLFF. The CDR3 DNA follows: TGTGCCAGCAGCCCGACAGGGGCCGCTAATGAAAAACTGTTTTTT.

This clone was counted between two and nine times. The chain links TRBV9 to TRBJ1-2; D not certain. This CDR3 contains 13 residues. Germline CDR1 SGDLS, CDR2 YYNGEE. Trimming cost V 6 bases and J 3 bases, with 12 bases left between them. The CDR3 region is CASNRVSDYGYTF. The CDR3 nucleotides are TGTGCCAGCAACCGGGTTTCTGACTATGGCTACACCTTC.

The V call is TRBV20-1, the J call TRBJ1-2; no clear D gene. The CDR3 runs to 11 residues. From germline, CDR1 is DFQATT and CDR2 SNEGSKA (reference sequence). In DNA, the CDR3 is TGCGACCTAGGAGTTAACTATGGCTACACCTTC. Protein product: CDLGVNYGYTF.

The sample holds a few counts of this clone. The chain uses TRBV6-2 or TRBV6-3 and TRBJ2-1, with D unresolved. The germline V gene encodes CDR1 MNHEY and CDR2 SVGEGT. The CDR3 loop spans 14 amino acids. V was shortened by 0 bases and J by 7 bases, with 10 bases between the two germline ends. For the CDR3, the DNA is TGTGCCAGCAGTTACTCGAGCGTGGAAAATGAGCAGTTCTTC. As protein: CASSYSSVENEQFF.

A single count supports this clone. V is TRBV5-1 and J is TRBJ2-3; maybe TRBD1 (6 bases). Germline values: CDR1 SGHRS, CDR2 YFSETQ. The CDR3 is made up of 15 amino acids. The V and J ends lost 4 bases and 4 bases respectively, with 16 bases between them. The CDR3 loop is CASSLKDSEADTQYF. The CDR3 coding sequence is TGCGCCAGCAGCCTAAAGGACAGCGAGGCAGATACGCAGTATTTT. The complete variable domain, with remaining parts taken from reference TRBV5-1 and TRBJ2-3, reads KAGVTQTPRYLIKTRGQQVTLSCSPISGHRSVSWYQQTPGQGLQFLFEYFSETQRNKGNFPGRFSGRQFSNSRSEMNVSTLELGDSALYLCASSLKDSEADTQYFGPGTRLTVL.